The 24 T cell receptor beta chains given below trace back to one sample, sequenced in a study of blood T cell repertoires in COVID-19. The data were produced by immunoSEQ multiplex PCR, yet TCRdb's version contains in-frame clones alone and is incomplete. The sample lists approximately 200,000 clones, more than 85% occurring once. The sample comprised peripheral blood. These receptors all come from a man between 65 and 85 years old with active or convalescent COVID-19.

The gene calls are TRBV7-6 and TRBJ1-4, with TRBD1 identical over 12 bases. CDR3 length: 18 amino acids. V lost 1 base, J lost 6 bases, and 9 bases stayed unmatched. Germline CDR1 is SGHVS and CDR2 is FNYEAQ. The CDR3 loop reads CASSLVPGQGALDEKLFF. The DNA of the CDR3 is TGTGCCAGCAGCTTAGTCCCGGGACAGGGGGCATTGGATGAAAAACTGTTTTTT. The entire variable domain, with the rest obtained from reference TRBV7-6 and TRBJ1-4, is as follows: GAGVSQSPRYKVTKRGQDVALRCDPISGHVSLYWYRQALGQGPEFLTYFNYEAQQDKSGLPNDRFSAERPEGSISTLTIQRTEQRDSAMYRCASSLVPGQGALDEKLFFGSGTQLSVL.

This clone was seen more than once but under ten times. The chain joins TRBV3-1 (or the pseudogene TRBV3-2) to TRBJ1-6; D is possibly TRBD1 (6 bases). V lost 1 base and J 6 bases, leaving 10 bases between the germline ends. This CDR3 spans 15 amino acids. Per germline, CDR1 LGHDT and CDR2 YNNKEL (reference sequence). The CDR3 spells CASSQVGGSNSPLHF. The CDR3 region has the DNA TGTGCCAGCAGCCAAGTAGGGGGATCTAATTCACCCCTCCACTTT.

This clone was picked up one time. The rearrangement uses TRBV6-1 and TRBJ1-3; possible D gene TRBD1, 5 bases. Trimming took off 2 bases at V and 8 bases at J, with 10 bases between the two ends. CDR3 length equals 13 residues. Germline CDR1 MNHNS, CDR2 SASEGT. DNA of the CDR3: TGTGCCAGCAGTGAATCGAGCAGGGACACCATATATTTT. The encoded protein is CASSESSRDTIYF.

This chain joins TRBV6-5 and TRBJ2-7; TRBD1 is a possible D gene (5 bases). Deletions cut 3 bases from V and 4 bases from J, with 7 bases between. Looked up from germline, CDR1 is MNHEY and CDR2 is SVGAGI. The CDR3 contains 12 residues. CDR3 nucleotides: TGTGCCAGCAGTTATCAGGGTTACGAGCAGTACTTC. It yields the protein CASSYQGYEQYF.

The chain has TRBV29-1 and TRBJ1-5; D possibly corresponds to TRBD1 (6 bases). The CDR3 loop spans 13 amino acids. Germline CDR1 reads SQVTM; CDR2 reads ANQGSEA. The V end lost 6 bases, the J end lost 3 bases, and 12 bases lay between the germline ends. CDR3 DNA: TGCAGCGTCGAACAGGGCCCCAATCAGCCCCAGCATTTT. Its protein product is CSVEQGPNQPQHF.

The rearrangement uses TRBV5-6 and TRBJ2-1; 11 bases map to TRBD2. Germline-derived CDR1 and CDR2 are SGHDT and YYEEEE. Unmatched junction bases numbered 4, after V lost 2 bases and J lost 3 bases. CDR3 length: 16 amino acids. CDR3 DNA: TGTGCCAGCAGCTTTAGCGGGGGGGACCACTACAATGAGCAGTTCTTC. Encoded protein: CASSFSGGDHYNEQFF.

The V gene is TRBV9, the J gene TRBJ2-2, with D unresolved. Trimming took 4 bases from V and 3 from J, leaving 7 bases between them. This CDR3 spans 13 amino acids. CDR1 is SGDLS, CDR2 YYNGEE, per germline. Written as DNA, the CDR3 is TGTGCCAGCAGCCTCTCCCACACCGGGGAGCTGTTTTTT. Protein sequence: CASSLSHTGELFF.

This clone appeared once. J is TRBJ2-3 and V is TRBV2; 16 bases align to TRBD2. Trimming cost V 6 bases and J 6 bases; bases outside gene matches: 12. Germline CDR1 and CDR2: SNHLY and FYNNEI. The CDR3 has 18 residues. The CDR3 bases are TGTGCCAGCAGCAAGGGGACTAGCGGGGGGGCCTATTACGATACGCAGTATTTT. Translating gives CASSKGTSGGAYYDTQYF.

The DNA of the CDR3 is TGTGCCAGCAGCTTAGTAGGTTCGGGACAGGGCCAATACGAGCAGTACTTC. Translation gives CASSLVGSGQGQYEQYF. J is TRBJ2-7 and V is TRBV11-2; 9 nucleotides align to TRBD1. J lost 4 bases, V lost 1 base, and 11 bases had no gene match. The CDR3 has 17 residues. Germline V lookup: CDR1 SGHAT, CDR2 FQNNGV.

The genes are TRBV19 and TRBJ1-6; TRBD1 matches 7 bases. Germline assignment: CDR1 LNHDA and CDR2 SQIVND (reference sequence). The trim removed 7 bases at V and 0 bases at J, leaving 12 bases unmatched. The CDR3 spans 18 residues. The CDR3 protein is CASKTGQSIYSYNSPLHF. For the CDR3, the DNA is TGTGCCAGTAAAACGGGACAGTCGATCTACTCCTATAATTCACCCCTCCACTTT.

This rearrangement joins TRBV7-9 to TRBJ1-5; D gene uncertain. V was trimmed by 1 base and J by 9 bases, leaving 10 bases between them. The CDR3 contains 13 residues. Germline loops: CDR1 SEHNR, CDR2 FQNEAQ (reference sequence). CDR3 nucleotides: TGTGCCAGCAGCTTAGATTCCCTTTGGCCCCAGCATTTT. The encoded protein is CASSLDSLWPQHF.

The V and J genes are TRBV28 and TRBJ2-3; TRBD2 is a possible D gene (6 bases). The germline V gene encodes CDR1 MDHEN and CDR2 SYDVKM. This CDR3 comprises 15 residues. Trimming removed 3 bases from V and 4 bases from J, with 14 bases in between. CDR3 nucleotide sequence: TGTGCCAGCAGTTTCCCAGCCCCGGGGGCAGATACGCAGTATTTT. The encoded protein is CASSFPAPGADTQYF.

The CDR3 protein is CASSSPENTEAFF. Written as DNA, the CDR3 is TGTGCCAGCAGTAGCCCCGAAAACACTGAAGCTTTCTTT. This sequence joins TRBV28 and TRBJ1-1; D not certain. V shed 5 bases and J shed 2 bases, with 9 bases lying between them. The CDR3 extends over 13 amino acids. CDR1 and CDR2 from the germline V gene are MDHEN and SYDVKM.

The rearrangement joins TRBV10-1 to TRBJ2-5, with D unclear. The germline CDR1 and CDR2 sequences are WNHNN and SYGVQD (reference sequence). The CDR3 extends over 17 amino acids. Trimming removed 0 bases from V and 2 bases from J, with 16 bases in between. CDR3 protein: CASSESSAIALQETQYF. As DNA, the CDR3 is TGCGCCAGCAGTGAGTCATCCGCGATAGCCTTACAAGAGACCCAGTACTTC.

The chain has TRBV6-5 and TRBJ2-3; 7 bases are a match to TRBD2. Germline V gives CDR1 MNHEY, CDR2 SVGAGI. With 6 bases clipped from V and 2 bases from J, the junction kept 5 bases outside the gene matches. CDR3 length: 14 amino acids. This CDR3 is CASRTGGNTDTQYF. The CDR3 DNA sequence: TGTGCCAGCAGGACCGGGGGGAACACAGATACGCAGTATTTT.

The rearrangement uses TRBV19 and TRBJ2-5; 11 nucleotides match TRBD1. The CDR3 runs to 15 residues. Trimming removed 6 bases from V and 3 bases from J; junction bases left unmatched: 6. Per the germline V gene, CDR1 is LNHDA and CDR2 is SQIVND (reference sequence). The CDR3 spells CASSLRTGGKETQYF. The CDR3 DNA follows: TGTGCCAGTAGCCTCCGGACAGGGGGCAAAGAGACCCAGTACTTC.

DNA of the CDR3: TGTGCCAGCAGCTTACCTAGCAGCGAGCAGTTCTTC. Protein: CASSLPSSEQFF. The chain has TRBV11-2 and TRBJ2-1; D might be TRBD2 (5 bases). V dropped 2 bases and J dropped 10 bases, with 9 bases sitting between them. The CDR3 contains 12 residues. Germline V lookup: CDR1 SGHAT, CDR2 FQNNGV.

The chain links TRBV6-1 to TRBJ2-7, with D perhaps TRBD1 (7 bases). From germline, CDR1 is MNHNS and CDR2 SASEGT. Trimming pared 2 bases from V and 0 bases from J, leaving 11 bases between. The CDR3 extends over 15 amino acids. The CDR3 region is CASSERGDSSYEQYF. CDR3 in DNA: TGTGCCAGCAGTGAAAGGGGGGACAGCTCCTACGAGCAGTACTTC.

The rearrangement links TRBV5-1 to TRBJ2-2; tentatively, D is TRBD2 (6 bases). Germline CDR1 and CDR2: SGHRS and YFSETQ. The CDR3 is made up of 16 amino acids. V was pared by 4 bases and J by 4 bases, with 17 bases between. In DNA, the CDR3 is TGCGCCAGCAGCATGGAGGGGTTCCCTAGCACCGGGGAGCTGTTTTTT. It yields the protein CASSMEGFPSTGELFF.

V gene TRBV7-9 combines with J gene TRBJ1-2; tentative D call: TRBD1 (6 bases). In germline, CDR1 is SEHNR, CDR2 FQNEAQ (reference sequence). The CDR3 covers 14 residues. V dropped 0 bases and J dropped 4 bases, with 9 bases sitting between them. Here the CDR3 reads CASSLAGGGYGYTF. CDR3 nucleotide sequence: TGTGCCAGCAGCTTAGCAGGGGGTGGCTATGGCTACACCTTC.

V gene TRBV6-4 combines with J gene TRBJ2-7; D uncertain. Germline loops: CDR1 MRHNA, CDR2 SNTAGT. Trimming pared 8 bases from V and 2 bases from J, leaving 16 bases between. The CDR3 loop spans 14 amino acids. Here the CDR3 DNA reads TGTGCCAGCTACCCCCCGGCAGAGGCCTACGAGCAGTACTTC. The encoded protein is CASYPPAEAYEQYF.

The CDR3 loop is CSGWEQGNEKLFF. The DNA for the CDR3 is TGCAGCGGTTGGGAACAGGGCAATGAAAAACTGTTTTTT. The rearrangement joins TRBV29-1 to TRBJ1-4; possibly TRBD1 for D (6 bases). The CDR3 is 13 amino acids. The germline V gene encodes CDR1 SQVTM and CDR2 ANQGSEA. Trimming left V 7 bases short and J 5 bases short, with 14 bases between.

This clone was seen a single time. The chain combines TRBV6-2 or TRBV6-3 with TRBJ1-2; 8 nucleotides align to TRBD1. Germline assignment: CDR1 MNHEY and CDR2 SVGEGT. V shed 4 bases, J shed 7 bases, and the junction held 5 bases outside the gene matches. This CDR3 is built from 13 residues. The chain's CDR3 is CASSSDRGSGYTF. As DNA, the CDR3 is TGTGCCAGCAGTTCAGACAGGGGCTCTGGCTACACCTTC.

The chain carries TRBV5-1 and TRBJ2-2, with 7 bases matching TRBD1. The CDR3 sequence is 13 residues long. V shed 4 bases and J 5 bases; nucleotides not matched to a gene: 2. Germline assignment: CDR1 SGHRS and CDR2 YFSETQ. The DNA for the CDR3 is TGCGCCAGCAGCATACAGGGGACCGGGGAGCTGTTTTTT. Protein sequence: CASSIQGTGELFF.